This T cell receptor (beta chain) is drawn from a study of metastatic and nonmetastatic thyroid tumors. In this sample, this clone turned up a few times. Its ends do not fully match the called genes, so a read error is possible. Germline V gene lookup returns CDR1 SEHNR and CDR2 FQNEAQ (reference sequence). The CDR3 is made up of 19 amino acids. Original methodology: Variation in CDR3 across clinicopathological groups served as the basis for constructing a distant-metastasis classifier in papillary thyroid cancer. TCRdb re-called clones from the PCR reads using MiXCR. The V and J calls and clone size are TCRdb's, not the authors'. The profile shows 35,000 to 50,000 clones, 4% of them singletons. Not a single patient had been given any form of treatment at any point before undergoing thyroid surgery.

The clonotype originates from a female donor with papillary thyroid cancer or a benign thyroid nodule (not recorded which). Some clones in this sample may be carry-over from other donors' samples. The V call is TRBV7-9, the J call TRBJ2-2; 12 nucleotides agree with TRBD2. The sample consisted of blood. Here the CDR3 reads CASRTAVTSGRGGAGELFF. The CDR3, as DNA: TGTGCCAGCAGAACCGCTGTGACTAGCGGGAGAGGAGGGGCCGGGGAGTTGTTTTTT.